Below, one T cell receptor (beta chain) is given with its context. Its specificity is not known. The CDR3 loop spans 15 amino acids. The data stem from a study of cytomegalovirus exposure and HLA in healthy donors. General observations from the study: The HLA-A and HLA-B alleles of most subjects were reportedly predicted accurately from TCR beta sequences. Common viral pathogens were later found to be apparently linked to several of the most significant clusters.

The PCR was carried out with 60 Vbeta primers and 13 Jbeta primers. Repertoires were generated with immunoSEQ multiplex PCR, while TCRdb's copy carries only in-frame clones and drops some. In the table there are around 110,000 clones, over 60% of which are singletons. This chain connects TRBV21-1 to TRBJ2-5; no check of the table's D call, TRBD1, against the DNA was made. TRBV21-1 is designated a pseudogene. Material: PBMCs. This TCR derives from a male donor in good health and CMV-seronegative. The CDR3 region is CASSKDSTTQETQYF. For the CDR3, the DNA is TGTGCCAGCAGCAAGGACAGCACTACCCAAGAGACCCAGTACTTC.